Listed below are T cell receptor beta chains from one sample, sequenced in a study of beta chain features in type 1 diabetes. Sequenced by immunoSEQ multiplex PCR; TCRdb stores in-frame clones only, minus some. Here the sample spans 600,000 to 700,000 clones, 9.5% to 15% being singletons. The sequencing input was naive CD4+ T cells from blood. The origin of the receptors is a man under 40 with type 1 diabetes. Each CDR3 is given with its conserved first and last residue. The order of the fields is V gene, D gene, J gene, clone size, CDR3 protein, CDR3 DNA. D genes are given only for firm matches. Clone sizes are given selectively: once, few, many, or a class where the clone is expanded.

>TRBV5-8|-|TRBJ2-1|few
CASSFGIPTTNEQFF
TGTGCCAGCAGCTTCGGGATTCCTACTACTAATGAGCAGTTCTTC
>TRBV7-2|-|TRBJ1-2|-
CASSLAVPSGYTF
TGTGCCAGCAGCTTAGCCGTCCCCAGTGGCTACACCTTC
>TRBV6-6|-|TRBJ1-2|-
CASSYPRQGGGYTF
TGTGCCAGCAGTTACCCTCGCCAGGGAGGCGGCTACACCTTC
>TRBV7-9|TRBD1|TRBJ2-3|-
CASSSPGQTSTDTQYF
TGTGCCAGCAGCTCCCCGGGACAGACTAGCACAGATACGCAGTATTTT
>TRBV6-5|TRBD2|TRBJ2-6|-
CASRRGESGANVLTF
TGTGCCAGCAGGCGGGGGGAATCTGGGGCCAACGTCCTGACTTTC
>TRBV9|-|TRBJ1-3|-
CASSERPGPGNTIYF
TGTGCCAGCAGCGAACGCCCGGGACCTGGAAACACCATATATTTT
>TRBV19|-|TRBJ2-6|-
CASSFYRAPGANVLTF
TGTGCCAGTAGTTTTTACAGGGCTCCTGGGGCCAACGTCCTGACTTTC
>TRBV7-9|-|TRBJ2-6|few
CASSYYREPGANVLTF
TGTGCCAGCAGCTACTACCGAGAACCTGGGGCCAACGTCCTGACTTTC
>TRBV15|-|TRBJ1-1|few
CATSRDDDGSEAFF
TGTGCCACCAGCAGAGATGACGACGGAAGTGAAGCTTTCTTT
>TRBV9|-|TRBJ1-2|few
CASSARGAVYGYTF
TGTGCCAGCAGCGCCCGGGGGGCAGTCTATGGCTACACCTTC
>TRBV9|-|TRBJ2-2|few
CASSRGPTHSAGELFF
TGTGCCAGCAGCCGGGGACCGACTCACTCGGCCGGGGAGCTGTTTTTT
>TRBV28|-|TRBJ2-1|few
CASGDSNHYNEQFF
TGTGCCAGCGGTGATTCTAACCATTACAATGAGCAGTTCTTC
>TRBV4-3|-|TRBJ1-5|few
CASSQRVNQPQHF
TGCGCCAGCAGCCAACGGGTAAATCAGCCCCAGCATTTT
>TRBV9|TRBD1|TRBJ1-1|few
CASSGTGTANTEAFF
TGTGCCAGCAGCGGGACCGGGACAGCGAACACTGAAGCTTTCTTT
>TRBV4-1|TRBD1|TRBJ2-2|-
CASSPDRDRVSAGELFF
TGCGCCAGCAGCCCGGACAGGGACAGAGTGTCGGCCGGGGAGCTGTTTTTT
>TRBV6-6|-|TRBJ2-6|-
CAGAGANVLTF
TGTGCAGGAGCTGGGGCCAACGTCCTGACTTTC
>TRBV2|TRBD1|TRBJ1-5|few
CASRQGGQPQHF
TGTGCCAGTCGACAGGGAGGTCAGCCCCAGCATTTT
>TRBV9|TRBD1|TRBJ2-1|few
CASSPQGTGHNEQFF
TGTGCCAGCAGCCCACAAGGGACAGGGCACAATGAGCAGTTCTTC
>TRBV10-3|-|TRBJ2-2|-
CAISADGNTGELFF
TGTGCCATCAGTGCGGACGGGAACACCGGGGAGCTGTTTTTT
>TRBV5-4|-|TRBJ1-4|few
CASSSQPYRTNEKLFF
TGTGCCAGCAGCTCCCAGCCCTATAGGACTAATGAAAAACTGTTTTTT
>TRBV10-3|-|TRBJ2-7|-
CAISDIETGTYEQYF
TGTGCCATCAGTGACATTGAAACAGGGACGTACGAGCAGTACTTC
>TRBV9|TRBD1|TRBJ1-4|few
CASSVGQEGNEKLFF
TGTGCCAGCAGCGTCGGACAGGAGGGTAATGAAAAACTGTTTTTT
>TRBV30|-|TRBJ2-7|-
CAWSSGPFSYEQYF
TGTGCCTGGAGCAGCGGTCCTTTTTCCTACGAGCAGTACTTC
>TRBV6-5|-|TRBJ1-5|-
CASSYSTGRNQPQHF
TGTGCCAGCAGTTACTCGACCGGTCGGAATCAGCCCCAGCATTTT
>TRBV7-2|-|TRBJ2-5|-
CASSMYQETQYF
TGTGCCAGCAGTATGTACCAAGAGACCCAGTACTTC
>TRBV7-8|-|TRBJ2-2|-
CASSSIWRPGLTNTGELFF
TGTGCCAGCAGCTCTATCTGGCGACCGGGACTCACAAACACCGGGGAGCTGTTTTTT
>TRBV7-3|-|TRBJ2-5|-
CASSPSGRETQYF
TGTGCCAGCAGCCCGTCAGGGAGGGAGACCCAGTACTTC
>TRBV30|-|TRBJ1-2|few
CAWSESLYGYTF
TGTGCCTGGAGTGAATCACTTTATGGCTACACCTTC
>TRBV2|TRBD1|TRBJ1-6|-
CARRDRVSSPLHF
TGTGCCAGACGCGACAGGGTCTCTTCACCCCTCCACTTT
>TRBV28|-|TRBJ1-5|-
CASSGMGQPQHF
TGTGCCAGTTCGGGCATGGGTCAGCCCCAGCATTTT
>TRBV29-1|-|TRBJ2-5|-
CSALGARETQYF
TGCAGCGCTTTGGGGGCCCGGGAGACCCAGTACTTC
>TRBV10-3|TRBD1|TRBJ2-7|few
CAIMRQGAYEQYF
TGTGCCATCATGCGGCAGGGGGCCTACGAGCAGTACTTC
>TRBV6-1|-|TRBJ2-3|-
CASSGGPTSTDTQYF
TGTGCCAGCAGTGGAGGACCGACTAGCACAGATACGCAGTATTTT
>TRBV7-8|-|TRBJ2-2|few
CASSARNTGELFF
TGTGCCAGCAGCGCCCGGAACACCGGGGAGCTGTTTTTT
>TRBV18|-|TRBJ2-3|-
CASSPPQGADTQYF
TGTGCCAGCTCACCACCCCAGGGAGCAGATACGCAGTATTTT
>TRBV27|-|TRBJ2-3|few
CASSLVPTSTDTQYF
TGTGCCAGCAGTTTAGTTCCGACTAGCACAGATACGCAGTATTTT
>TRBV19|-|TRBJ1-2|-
CASSPDRLIGYTF
TGTGCCAGTAGTCCAGACAGGTTAATCGGCTACACCTTC
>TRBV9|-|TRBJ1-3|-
CASSVSGDTGNTIYF
TGTGCCAGCAGCGTTTCAGGTGATACTGGAAACACCATATATTTT
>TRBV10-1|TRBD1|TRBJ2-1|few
CASSRQGALNEQFF
TGCGCCAGCAGCAGACAGGGGGCTTTGAATGAGCAGTTCTTC
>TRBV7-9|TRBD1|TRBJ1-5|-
CASSPGTDGQPQHF
TGTGCCAGCAGTCCCGGGACAGATGGCCAGCCCCAGCATTTT